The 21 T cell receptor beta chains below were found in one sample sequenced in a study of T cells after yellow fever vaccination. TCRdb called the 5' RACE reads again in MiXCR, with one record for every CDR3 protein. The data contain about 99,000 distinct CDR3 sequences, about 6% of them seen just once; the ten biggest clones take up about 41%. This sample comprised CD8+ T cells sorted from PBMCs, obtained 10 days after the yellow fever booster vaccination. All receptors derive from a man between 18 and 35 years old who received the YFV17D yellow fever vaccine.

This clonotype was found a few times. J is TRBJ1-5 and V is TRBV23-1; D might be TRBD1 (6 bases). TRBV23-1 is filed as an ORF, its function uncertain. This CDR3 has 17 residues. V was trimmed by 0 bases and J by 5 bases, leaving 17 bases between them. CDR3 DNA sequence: TGCGCCAGCAGTCAATCACAGGGTTTTGGCTGCGATCAGCCCCAGCATTTT. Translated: CASSQSQGFGCDQPQHF.

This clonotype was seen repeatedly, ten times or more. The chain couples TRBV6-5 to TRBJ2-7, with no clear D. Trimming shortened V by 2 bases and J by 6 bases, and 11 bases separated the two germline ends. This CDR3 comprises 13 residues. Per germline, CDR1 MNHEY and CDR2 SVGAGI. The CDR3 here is CASSYNSWSEQYF. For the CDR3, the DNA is TGTGCCAGCAGTTACAACTCCTGGTCCGAGCAGTACTTC.

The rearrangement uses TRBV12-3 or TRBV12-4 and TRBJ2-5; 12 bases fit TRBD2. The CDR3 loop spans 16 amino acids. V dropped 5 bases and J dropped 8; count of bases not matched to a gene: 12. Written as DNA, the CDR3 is TGTGCCAGCAGTCCGCTAGCGGGGGGGACAAGAGACACCCAGTACTTC. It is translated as CASSPLAGGTRDTQYF.

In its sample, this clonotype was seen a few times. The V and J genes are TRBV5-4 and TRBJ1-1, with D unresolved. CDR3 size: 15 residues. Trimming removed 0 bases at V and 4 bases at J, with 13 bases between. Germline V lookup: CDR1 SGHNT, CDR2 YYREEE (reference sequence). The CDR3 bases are TGTGCCAGCAGCTTGGCTTGGGATGTGGTCACTGAAGCTTTCTTT. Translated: CASSLAWDVVTEAFF.

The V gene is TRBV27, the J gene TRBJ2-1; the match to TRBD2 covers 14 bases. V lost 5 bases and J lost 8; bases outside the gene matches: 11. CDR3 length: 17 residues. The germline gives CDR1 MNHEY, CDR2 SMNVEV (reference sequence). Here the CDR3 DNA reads TGTGCCAGCAGTCCGACGGGACTAGCGGGGGTAGTGGATGAGCAGTTCTTC. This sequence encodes CASSPTGLAGVVDEQFF.

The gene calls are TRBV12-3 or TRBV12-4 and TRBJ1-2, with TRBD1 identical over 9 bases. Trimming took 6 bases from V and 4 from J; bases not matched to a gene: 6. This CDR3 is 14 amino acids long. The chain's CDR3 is CASRGTGTPYGYTF. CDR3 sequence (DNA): TGTGCCAGCAGGGGGACAGGGACCCCCTATGGCTACACCTTC.

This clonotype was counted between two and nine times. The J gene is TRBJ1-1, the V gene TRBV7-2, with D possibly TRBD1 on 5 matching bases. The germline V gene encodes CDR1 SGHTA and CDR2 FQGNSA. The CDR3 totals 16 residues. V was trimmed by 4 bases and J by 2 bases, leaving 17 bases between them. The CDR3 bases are TGTGCCAGCAGCTCGGGGGAGTGGAGGCGTAACACTGAAGCTTTCTTT. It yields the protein CASSSGEWRRNTEAFF.

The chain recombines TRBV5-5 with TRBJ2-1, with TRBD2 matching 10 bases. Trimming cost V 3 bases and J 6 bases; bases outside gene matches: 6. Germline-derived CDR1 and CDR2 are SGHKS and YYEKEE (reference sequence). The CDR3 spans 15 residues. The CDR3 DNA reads TGTGCCAGCAGCTCCCTAGCGGGGGTGAGCAATGAGCAGTTCTTC. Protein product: CASSSLAGVSNEQFF.

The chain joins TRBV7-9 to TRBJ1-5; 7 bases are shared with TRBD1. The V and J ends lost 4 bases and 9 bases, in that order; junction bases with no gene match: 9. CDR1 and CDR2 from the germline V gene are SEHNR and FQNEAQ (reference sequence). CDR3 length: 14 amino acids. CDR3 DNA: TGTGCCAGCAGCTCGGGACAGCGGCCTCGGCCCCAGCATTTT. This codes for CASSSGQRPRPQHF.

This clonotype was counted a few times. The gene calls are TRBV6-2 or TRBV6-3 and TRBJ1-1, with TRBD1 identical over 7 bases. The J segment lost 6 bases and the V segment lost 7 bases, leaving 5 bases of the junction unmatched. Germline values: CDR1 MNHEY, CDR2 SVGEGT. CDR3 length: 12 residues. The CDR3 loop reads CASITGQSEAFF. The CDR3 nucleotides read TGTGCCAGCATTACGGGACAGTCTGAAGCTTTCTTT.

CDR3 in DNA: TGTGCCATCACCGAGACAACTTACTCTGGGGCCAACGTCCTGACTTTC. As protein: CAITETTYSGANVLTF. The chain employs TRBV10-3 and TRBJ2-6; unclear D gene. The CDR3 has 16 amino acids. V was trimmed by 7 bases and J by 0 bases, leaving 13 bases between them. From germline, CDR1 is ENHRY and CDR2 SYGVKD.

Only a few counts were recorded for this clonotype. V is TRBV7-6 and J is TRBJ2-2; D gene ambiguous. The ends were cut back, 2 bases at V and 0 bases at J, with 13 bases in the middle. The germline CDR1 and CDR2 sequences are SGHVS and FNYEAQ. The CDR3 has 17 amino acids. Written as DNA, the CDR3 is TGTGCCAGCAGCTTACCGTCGGTGGGAACGAACACCGGGGAGCTGTTTTTT. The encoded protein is CASSLPSVGTNTGELFF.

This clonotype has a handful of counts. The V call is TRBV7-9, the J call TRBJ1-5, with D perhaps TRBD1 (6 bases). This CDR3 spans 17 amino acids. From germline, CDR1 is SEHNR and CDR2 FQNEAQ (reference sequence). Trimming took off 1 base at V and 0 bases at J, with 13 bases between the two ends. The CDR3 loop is CASSLVGGPYSNQPQHF. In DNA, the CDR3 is TGTGCCAGCAGCTTAGTTGGGGGCCCGTATAGCAATCAGCCCCAGCATTTT.

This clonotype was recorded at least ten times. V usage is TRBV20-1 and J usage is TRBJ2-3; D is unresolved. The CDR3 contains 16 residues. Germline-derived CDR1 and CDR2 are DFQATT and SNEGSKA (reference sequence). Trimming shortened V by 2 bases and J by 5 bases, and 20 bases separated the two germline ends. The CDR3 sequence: CSARNRQDPRRDTQYF. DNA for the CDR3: TGCAGTGCTAGAAACCGTCAGGACCCTCGGAGAGATACGCAGTATTTT.

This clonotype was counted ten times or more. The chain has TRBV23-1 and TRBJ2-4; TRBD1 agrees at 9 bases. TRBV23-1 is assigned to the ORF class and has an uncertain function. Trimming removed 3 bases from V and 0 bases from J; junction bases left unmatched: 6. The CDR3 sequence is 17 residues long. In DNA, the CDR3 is TGCGCCAGCAGTCAGGGACAGGGTTACCTAGCCAAAAACATTCAGTACTTC. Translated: CASSQGQGYLAKNIQYF.

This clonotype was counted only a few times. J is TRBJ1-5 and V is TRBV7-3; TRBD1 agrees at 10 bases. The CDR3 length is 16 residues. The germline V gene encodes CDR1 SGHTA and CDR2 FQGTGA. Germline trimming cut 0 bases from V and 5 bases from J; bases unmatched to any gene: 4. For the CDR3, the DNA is TGTGCCAGCAGCTTAACTTGCGACAGGGGGCATCAGCCCCAGCATTTT. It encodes CASSLTCDRGHQPQHF.

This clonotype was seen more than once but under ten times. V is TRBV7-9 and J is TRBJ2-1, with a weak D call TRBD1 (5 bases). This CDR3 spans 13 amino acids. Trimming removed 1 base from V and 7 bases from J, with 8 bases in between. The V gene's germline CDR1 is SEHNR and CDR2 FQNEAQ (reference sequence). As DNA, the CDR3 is TGTGCCAGCAGCTTAGGGGGCAGAAATGAGCAGTTCTTC. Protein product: CASSLGGRNEQFF.

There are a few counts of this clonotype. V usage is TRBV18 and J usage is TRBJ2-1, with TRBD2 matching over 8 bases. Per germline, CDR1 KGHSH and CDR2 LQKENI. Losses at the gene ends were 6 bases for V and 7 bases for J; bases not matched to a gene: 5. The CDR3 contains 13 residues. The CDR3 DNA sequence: TGTGCCAGCTCCCCCACGGGGGGGAATGAGCAGTTCTTC. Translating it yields CASSPTGGNEQFF.

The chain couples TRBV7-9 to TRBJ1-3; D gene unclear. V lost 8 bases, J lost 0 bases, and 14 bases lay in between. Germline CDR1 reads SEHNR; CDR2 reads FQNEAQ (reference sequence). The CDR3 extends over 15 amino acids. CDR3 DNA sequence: TGTGCCAGCGGAGACACCGTGCGCTCTGGAAACACCATATATTTT. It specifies CASGDTVRSGNTIYF.

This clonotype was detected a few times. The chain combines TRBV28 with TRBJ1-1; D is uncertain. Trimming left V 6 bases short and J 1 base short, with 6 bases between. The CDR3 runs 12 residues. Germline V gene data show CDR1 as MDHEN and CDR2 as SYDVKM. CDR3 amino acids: CASRYPNTEAFF. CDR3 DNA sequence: TGTGCCAGCAGATACCCGAACACTGAAGCTTTCTTT.

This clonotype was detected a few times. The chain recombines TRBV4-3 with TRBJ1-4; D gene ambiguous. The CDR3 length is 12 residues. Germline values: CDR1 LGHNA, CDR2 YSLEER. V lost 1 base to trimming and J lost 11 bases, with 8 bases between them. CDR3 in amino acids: CASSQGAGKLFF. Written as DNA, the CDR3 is TGCGCCAGCAGCCAAGGGGCGGGGAAACTGTTTTTT.